The present T cell receptor beta chain was sequenced within a study of graft-versus-host responses after intestinal transplantation (dated by TCRdb to about 2021). Looking at the study overall: The transplants that recipients received were multivisceral, liver-intestinal, or isolated intestinal. The cohort enrolled around 23 intestinal transplant recipients including one retransplant, and a few patients lacking pretransplant specimens were excluded. Instead of going to the commercial service, samples from a few later patients were sequenced in-house on an Illumina MiSeq and processed with MiXCR. Graft-versus-host and host-versus-graft alloreactive T cell clones were tracked in the graft, circulation and bone marrow after intestinal transplantation using bulk TCR-beta CDR3 sequencing. To identify alloreactive clones, pre-transplant mixed lymphocyte reaction products were sequenced and then compared with unstimulated pre-transplant donor and recipient T cells. Every recipient was given anti-thymocyte globulin induction, then maintenance tacrolimus and steroids for 2 to 3 years. Donor T cell macrochimerism was defined as a peak of at least 4% donor T cells among recipient peripheral blood mononuclear cells. The full study reports these points: Early after transplant, peak levels of circulating GvH clones were found to be associated with declines in HvG clones. GvH clones were detected in recipient bone marrow, and some appeared earlier in ileal mucosa or blood, consistent with an intestinal mucosal origin. The relatively low number and heterogeneity of intestinal transplant patients limited the conclusions. Patients with donor T cell macrochimerism had high GvH to HvG T cell clonal ratios in their allografts.

The receptor library was made with the immunoSEQ multiplex PCR assay. In most patients, genomic DNA was isolated using the Qiagen DNeasy Blood and Tissue Kit and sent frozen to Adaptive Biotechnologies for TCR sequencing. For most patients, high-throughput TCR-beta CDR3 sequencing of genomic DNA was performed by Adaptive Biotechnologies. The source study handled its data this way. TCR sequencing data were retrieved from Adaptive's ImmunoSEQ software for 15 to 20 patients, whereas three other patients were processed with MiXCR and VDJtools. To correct CD4 versus CD8 sorting errors, sequences present in both subsets at a frequency ratio below 5:1 were removed. CDR3 nucleotide sequences shared between donor and recipient were removed because their origin could not be assigned. At least 2-fold expansion over unstimulated cells and a minimum CFSE-low frequency of 0.002% (template counts) or 0.001% (read counts) were required for clones to be classified as alloreactive. A clone was considered mappable if detected in the sequenced pre-transplant spleen, lymph node, or MLR CFSE-low populations of the donor or recipient. Cumulative frequency of alloreactive clones was calculated as a percentage of all sequences weighted by copy number. TCRdb's version of the immuneACCESS table is confined to in-frame rearrangements and falls short of the full clone set. An unresolved V gene accounts for under half of the shortfall where checked; the remainder is of unknown origin. The D gene and trimming were derived from the DNA, and the V and J assignments and clone size from that table. This sample comprises about 120,000 clones, about 95% of them detected only once. The top ten constitute over 2.5% of the sample.

A word on this clone: Its antigen has not been determined. No base quality values were provided; no much bigger clone lies one nucleotide off.

V is cut by 4 bases and J by 2 bases, and the space between the germline ends is 5 bases. Spanning cysteine to phenylalanine, the CDR3 consists of 11 amino acids. Solely the CDR3 DNA is kept, with 33 bases framed from the first base. Taken from the germline V gene, the CDR1 and CDR2 loops are SQVTM and ANQGSEA. Explained via the paper, the time point label denotes: cells obtained before transplantation from donor or recipient. CD3+CD4+ and CD3+CD8+ populations were FACS-sorted from unstimulated pre-transplant donor and recipient cells taken from spleen or lymph nodes. This TCR was sampled from a human donor who received an intestinal transplant. Recombination linked TRBV29-1 to TRBJ1-2, with the D gene call left open. Sequences were derived from unstimulated CD8+ T cells sorted from spleen or lymph node cells, sampled before intestinal transplant. The CDR3 corresponds to CSVARNYGYTF. The nucleotides are TGCAGCGTTGCTCGGAACTATGGCTACACCTTC.